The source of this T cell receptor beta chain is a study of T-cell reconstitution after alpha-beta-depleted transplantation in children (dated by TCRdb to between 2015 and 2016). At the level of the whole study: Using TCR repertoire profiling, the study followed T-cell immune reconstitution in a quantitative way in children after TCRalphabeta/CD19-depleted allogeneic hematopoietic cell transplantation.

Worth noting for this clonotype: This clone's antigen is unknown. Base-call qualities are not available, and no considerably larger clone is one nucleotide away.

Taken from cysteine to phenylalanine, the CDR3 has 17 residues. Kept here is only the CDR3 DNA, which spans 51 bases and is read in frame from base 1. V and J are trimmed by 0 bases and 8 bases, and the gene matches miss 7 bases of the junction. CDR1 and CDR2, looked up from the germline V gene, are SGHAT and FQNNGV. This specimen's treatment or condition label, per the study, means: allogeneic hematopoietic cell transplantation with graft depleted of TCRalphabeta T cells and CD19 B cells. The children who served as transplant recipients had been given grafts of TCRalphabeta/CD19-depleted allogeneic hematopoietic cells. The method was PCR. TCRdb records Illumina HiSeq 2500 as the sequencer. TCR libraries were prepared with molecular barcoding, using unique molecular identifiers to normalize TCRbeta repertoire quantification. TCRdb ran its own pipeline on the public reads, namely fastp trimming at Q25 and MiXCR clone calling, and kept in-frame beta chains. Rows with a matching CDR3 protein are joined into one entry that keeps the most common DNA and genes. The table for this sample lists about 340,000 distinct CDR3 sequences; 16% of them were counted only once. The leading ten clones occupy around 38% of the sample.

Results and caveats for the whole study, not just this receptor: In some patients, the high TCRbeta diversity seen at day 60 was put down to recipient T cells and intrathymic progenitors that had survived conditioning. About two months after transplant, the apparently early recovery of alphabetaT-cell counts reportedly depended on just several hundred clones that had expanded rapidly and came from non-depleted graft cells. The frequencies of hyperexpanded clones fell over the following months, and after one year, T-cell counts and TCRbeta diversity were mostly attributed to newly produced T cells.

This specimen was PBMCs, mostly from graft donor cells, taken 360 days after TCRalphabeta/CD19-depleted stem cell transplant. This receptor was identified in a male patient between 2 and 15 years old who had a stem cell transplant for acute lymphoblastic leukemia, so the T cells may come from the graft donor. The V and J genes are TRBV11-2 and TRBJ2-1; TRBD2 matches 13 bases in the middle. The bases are TGTGCCAGCAGCTTAGATTCCACTAGCGGGAGGGCCGATGAGCAGTTCTTC. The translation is CASSLDSTSGRADEQFF. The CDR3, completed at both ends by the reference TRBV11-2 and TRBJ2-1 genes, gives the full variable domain EAGVAQSPRYKIIEKRQSVAFWCNPISGHATLYWYQQILGQGPKLLIQFQNNGVVDDSQLPKDRFSAERLKGVDSTLKIQPAKLEDSAVYLCASSLDSTSGRADEQFFGPGTRLTVL.